This TCR beta chain was identified during a study of cytomegalovirus exposure and HLA in healthy donors. Study outcomes and limitations: Roughly uniform sequencing depth across donors was assumed, possibly incorrectly. A likely sequencing artifact accounted for one observed cluster of highly shared sequence variants. Per published accounts, TCR beta sequences correctly predicted the HLA-A and HLA-B alleles of most subjects. A reported reduction in N-insertions relative to the approximately 670-donor mean was seen in an Asian-associated ancestry cluster in a later analysis.

The length of the CDR3 is 14 residues. The ends were cut back, 3 bases at V and 4 bases at J, with 12 bases in the middle. Germline CDR1 and CDR2: KGHSH and LQKENI. The PCR contained 60 Vbeta and 13 Jbeta primers. TCRdb keeps only in-frame clones here, not all; method: immunoSEQ multiplex PCR. The sample holds about 160,000 clones, around 80% seen once. About this clone: Its antigen is not identified.

J is TRBJ1-1 and V is TRBV18; possible D gene TRBD1, 5 bases. Sequencing input: PBMCs. This TCR derives from a man in his fifties or sixties in good health and CMV-seropositive. The chain's CDR3 is CASSPGQVATEAFF. The DNA of the CDR3 is TGTGCCAGCTCACCGGGGCAGGTCGCCACTGAAGCTTTCTTT.